This entry is about one T cell receptor (beta chain). The V segment lost 5 bases and the J segment 1 base; nucleotides outside the gene matches: 5. CDR3 size: 15 residues. CDR1 and CDR2 from the germline V gene are SGHTA and FQGNSA. The repertoire was sequenced with immunoSEQ multiplex PCR; TCRdb's copy has only in-frame clones and lacks some. The sample carries roughly 40,000 clones, 79% recorded once. This sample is part of a study of blood T cell repertoires in COVID-19. Study-level background: Some COVID-19 samples were acute and others convalescent; all came from the United States, Italy and Spain.

The TCR comes from a man aged 65 to 85 with acute or convalescent COVID-19. The sample taken for sequencing was peripheral blood. The chain is built from TRBV7-2 and TRBJ2-3; 8 bases fit TRBD1. CDR3 in DNA: TGTGCCAGCAGCCAGGGGGCCATTCGCACAGATACGCAGTATTTT. Translation gives CASSQGAIRTDTQYF. Looking up the rest from reference TRBV7-2 and TRBJ2-3 gives the full variable domain: GAGVSQSPSNKVTEKGKDVELRCDPISGHTALYWYRQSLGQGLEFLIYFQGNSAPDKSGLPSDRFSAERTGGSVSTLTIQRTQQEDSAVYLCASSQGAIRTDTQYFGPGTRLTVL.